This T cell receptor beta chain was obtained from a study of blood T cell repertoires in COVID-19. About this clone: At the DNA level, this CDR3 is encoded by other sequences in the same sample as well.

This CDR3 is 15 amino acids long. Germline V CDR1 and CDR2: LGHDT, YNNKEL (reference sequence). The V end was cut by 3 bases, the J end by 4 bases, with 13 bases between. Assay: immunoSEQ multiplex PCR; the TCRdb copy retains only in-frame clones and omits some. The data contain over 150,000 clones, more than 70% of them singletons. The source material was peripheral blood. This TCR was sampled from a man between 45 and 60 years old with COVID-19, enrolled during active disease. This chain links TRBV3-1 (or the pseudogene TRBV3-2) with TRBJ1-3; perhaps TRBD1 as D (5 bases). The CDR3 DNA is TGTGCCAGCAGCCAGAACCAGGGTGCGGGAAACACCATATATTTT. It yields the protein CASSQNQGAGNTIYF.